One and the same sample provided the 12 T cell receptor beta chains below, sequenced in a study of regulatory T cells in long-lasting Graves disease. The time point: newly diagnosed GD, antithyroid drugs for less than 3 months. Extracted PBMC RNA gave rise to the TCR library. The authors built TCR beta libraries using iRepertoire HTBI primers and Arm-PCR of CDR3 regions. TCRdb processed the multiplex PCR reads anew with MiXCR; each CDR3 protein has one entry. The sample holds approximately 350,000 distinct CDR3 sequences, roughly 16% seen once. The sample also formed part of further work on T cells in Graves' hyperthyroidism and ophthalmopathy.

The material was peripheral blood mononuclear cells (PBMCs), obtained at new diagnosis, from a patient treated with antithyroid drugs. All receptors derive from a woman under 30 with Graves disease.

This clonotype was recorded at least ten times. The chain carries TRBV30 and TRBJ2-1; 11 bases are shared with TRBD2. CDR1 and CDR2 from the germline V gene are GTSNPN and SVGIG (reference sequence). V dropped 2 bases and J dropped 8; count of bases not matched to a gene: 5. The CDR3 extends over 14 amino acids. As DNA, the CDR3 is TGTGCCTGGAGTCGTAGCGGGGGGGCTCATGAGCAGTTCTTC. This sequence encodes CAWSRSGGAHEQFF.

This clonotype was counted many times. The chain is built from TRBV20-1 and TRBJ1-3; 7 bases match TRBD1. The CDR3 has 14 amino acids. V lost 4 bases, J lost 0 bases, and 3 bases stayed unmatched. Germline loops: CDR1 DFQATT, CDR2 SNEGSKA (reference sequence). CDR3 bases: TGCAGTGCTAAGGACAGGAACTCTGGAAACACCATATATTTT. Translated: CSAKDRNSGNTIYF.

The CDR3 nucleotides are TGTGCCTGGAGTTATCAAGAGACCCAGTACTTC. Its protein product is CAWSYQETQYF. V usage is TRBV30 and J usage is TRBJ2-5; the D is unclear. The CDR3 sequence is 11 residues long. V gave up 2 bases and J gave up 2 bases, with 3 bases separating them. Germline V gives CDR1 GTSNPN, CDR2 SVGIG (reference sequence).

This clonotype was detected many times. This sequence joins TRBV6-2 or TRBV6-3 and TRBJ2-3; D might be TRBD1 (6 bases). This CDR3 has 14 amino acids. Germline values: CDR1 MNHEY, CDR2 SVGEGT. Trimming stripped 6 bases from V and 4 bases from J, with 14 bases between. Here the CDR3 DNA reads TGTGCCAGCAGACAGGGTTTCGACTCAGATACGCAGTATTTT. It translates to CASRQGFDSDTQYF.

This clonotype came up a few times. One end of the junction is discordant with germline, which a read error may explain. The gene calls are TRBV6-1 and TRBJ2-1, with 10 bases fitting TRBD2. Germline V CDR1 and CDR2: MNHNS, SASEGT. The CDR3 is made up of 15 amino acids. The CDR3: CASKQVAGGYNKQFF. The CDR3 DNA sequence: TGTGCCAGCAAGCAGGTAGCGGGGGGCTACAATAAGCAGTTCTTC.

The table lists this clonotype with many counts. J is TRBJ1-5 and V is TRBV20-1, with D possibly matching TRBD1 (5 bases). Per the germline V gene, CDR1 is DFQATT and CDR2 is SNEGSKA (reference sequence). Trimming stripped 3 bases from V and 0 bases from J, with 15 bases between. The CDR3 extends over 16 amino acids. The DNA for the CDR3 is TGCAGTGCTAGGTGGGGGAAAGGTTATAGCAATCAGCCCCAGCATTTT. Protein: CSARWGKGYSNQPQHF.

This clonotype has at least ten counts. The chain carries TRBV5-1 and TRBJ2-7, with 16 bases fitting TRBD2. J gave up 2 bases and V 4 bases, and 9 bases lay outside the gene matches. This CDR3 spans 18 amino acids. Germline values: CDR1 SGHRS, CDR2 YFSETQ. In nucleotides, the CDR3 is TGCGCCAGCAGCCTTGGCGGGACTAGCGGGAGGGTGGCCTACGAGCAGTACTTC. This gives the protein CASSLGGTSGRVAYEQYF. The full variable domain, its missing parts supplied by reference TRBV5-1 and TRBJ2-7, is KAGVTQTPRYLIKTRGQQVTLSCSPISGHRSVSWYQQTPGQGLQFLFEYFSETQRNKGNFPGRFSGRQFSNSRSEMNVSTLELGDSALYLCASSLGGTSGRVAYEQYFGPGTRLTVT.

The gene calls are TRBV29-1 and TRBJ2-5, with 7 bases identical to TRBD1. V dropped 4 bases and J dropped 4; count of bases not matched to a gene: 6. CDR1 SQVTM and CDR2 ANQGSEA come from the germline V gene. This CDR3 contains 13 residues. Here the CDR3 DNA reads TGCAGCGTTGGACAGGGATTCGGAGAGACCCAGTACTTC. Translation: CSVGQGFGETQYF. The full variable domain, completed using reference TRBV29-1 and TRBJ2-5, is SAVISQKPSRDICQRGTSLTIQCQVDSQVTMMFWYRQQPGQSLTLIATANQGSEATYESGFVIDKFPISRPNLTFSTLTVSNMSPEDSSIYLCSVGQGFGETQYFGPGTRLLVL.

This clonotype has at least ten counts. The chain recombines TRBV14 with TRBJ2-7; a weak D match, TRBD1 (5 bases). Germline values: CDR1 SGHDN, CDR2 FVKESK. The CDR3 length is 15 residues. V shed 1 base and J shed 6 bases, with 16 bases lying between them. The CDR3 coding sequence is TGTGCCAGCAGCCAAGTGGACAATCTATTCCTCGAGCAGTACTTC. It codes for CASSQVDNLFLEQYF.

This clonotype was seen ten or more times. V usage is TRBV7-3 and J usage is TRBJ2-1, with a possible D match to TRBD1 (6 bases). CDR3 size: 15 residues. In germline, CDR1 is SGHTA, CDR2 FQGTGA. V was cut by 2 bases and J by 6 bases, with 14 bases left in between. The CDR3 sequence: CASSLVGASFNEQFF. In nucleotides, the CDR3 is TGTGCCAGCAGCTTAGTGGGGGCCAGCTTCAATGAGCAGTTCTTC.

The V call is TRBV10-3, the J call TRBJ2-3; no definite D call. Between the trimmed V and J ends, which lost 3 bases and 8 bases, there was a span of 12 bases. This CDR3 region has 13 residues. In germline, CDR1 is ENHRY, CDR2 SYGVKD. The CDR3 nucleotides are TGTGCCATCAGTGAAAGTCCTGAACGTACGCAGTATTTT. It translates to CAISESPERTQYF.

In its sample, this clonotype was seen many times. In nucleotides, the CDR3 is TGTGCCACTACGACCGGGACAGGAGCCTACGAGCAGTACTTC. Translating gives CATTTGTGAYEQYF. This chain links TRBV10-3 with TRBJ2-7; 8 bases are shared with TRBD1. The junction had 10 bases not matched to a gene; V was cut back by 10 bases and J by 2 bases. Germline-derived CDR1 and CDR2 are ENHRY and SYGVKD. The CDR3 contains 14 residues.